This is a list of T cell receptor beta chains from one sample in a study of T cell repertoires in cytomegalovirus infection. TCRdb reprocessed the reads via MiXCR and lists one record per CDR3 protein. The table includes 300,000 to 450,000 distinct CDR3 sequences, around 18% detected once. The sequencing sample was made of PBMCs. These receptors were obtained from a human donor in good health (CMV status not recorded). Some clones in this sample may be carry-over from other donors' samples. Both conserved end residues are part of each CDR3. The order of the fields is clone size, V gene, J gene, D gene, CDR3 DNA, CDR3 protein. The D gene is left open where the match is weak. The size entry is marked missing in some rows and otherwise reads once, few, many or a size class.

many	TRBV7-2	TRBJ1-2	TRBD1	TGTGCCAGCAGCTTAACAGGGGGCCCGGGGCTCTATGGCTACACCTTC	CASSLTGGPGLYGYTF
NA	TRBV25-1	TRBJ1-3	TRBD1	TGTGCCAGCGGACAGGCCTCTGGAAACACCATATATTTT	CASGQASGNTIYF
few	TRBV5-1	TRBJ2-7	TRBD2	TGCGCCAGCAGCCCTGGACTAGCGGGGGGGCCCGGCGCCAACGAGCAGTACTTC	CASSPGLAGGPGANEQYF
few	TRBV11-2	TRBJ1-2	NA	TGTGCCAGCAGCTTAGATGGGGACTTCCCCTATGGCTACACCTTC	CASSLDGDFPYGYTF
NA	TRBV7-9	TRBJ2-3	NA	TGTGCCAGCAGCCCAGGGCTAGCTGAGGGAGATACGCAGTATTTT	CASSPGLAEGDTQYF
few	TRBV7-6	TRBJ2-1	TRBD2	TGTGCCAGCAACGGACTAGCGCGTAATGAGCAGTTCTTC	CASNGLARNEQFF
NA	TRBV7-8	TRBJ1-5	NA	TGTGCCAGCAGCTTAGGAGGTAGGCCGGGAGATCAGCCCCCGCATTTT	CASSLGGRPGDQPPHF
NA	TRBV14	TRBJ2-3	TRBD1	TGTGCCAGCAGCCCCGGACAGGGGAGAGACACAGATACGCAGTATTTT	CASSPGQGRDTDTQYF
NA	TRBV5-1	TRBJ2-1	NA	TGCGCCAGCAGCCTGATCGGAAGCTCCTACAATGAGCAGTTCTTC	CASSLIGSSYNEQFF
many	TRBV7-2	TRBJ2-1	TRBD2	TGTGCCAGCAGCCCACGACGTCCTCTAGCGGGGGTCTACAATGAGCAGTTCTTC	CASSPRRPLAGVYNEQFF
NA	TRBV12-3/TRBV12-4	TRBJ2-1	TRBD2	TGTGTCAGCAGGATGAAAAGCGGGATGAGGACCCACAATGAGCAGTTCTTC	CVSRMKSGMRTHNEQFF
many	TRBV7-2	TRBJ2-1	TRBD2	TGTGCCAGCAGCTACGTAGCGGGGGGGCTCTATGAGCAGTTCTTC	CASSYVAGGLYEQFF
NA	TRBV6-5	TRBJ2-3	NA	TGTGCCAGCAGTCGACCCGGGGCCCAAGCGGCCCGCCTCACAGATACGCAGTATTTT	CASSRPGAQAARLTDTQYF
many	TRBV7-8	TRBJ2-6	NA	TGTGCCAGCAGCTTAGTCGGGAAAGCGGGGGCCAACGTCCTGACTTTC	CASSLVGKAGANVLTF
NA	TRBV7-6	TRBJ2-5	NA	TGTGCCAGCAGCCTCGCGGGCGGATCACAAGAGACCCAGTACTTC	CASSLAGGSQETQYF
few	TRBV18	TRBJ2-5	TRBD2	TGTGCCAGCTCACCACCAGGACTAGCGGGAGTAGAGACCCAGTACTTC	CASSPPGLAGVETQYF
many	TRBV7-6	TRBJ2-3	NA	TGTGCCAGCAGCTTAGGCTGGAGCACAGATACGCAGTATTTT	CASSLGWSTDTQYF
many	TRBV7-8	TRBJ1-1	NA	TGTGCCAGCAGCTTAGCGGTTCCGGGACGCGTAGGTTATACTAGCACTGAAGCTTTCTTT	CASSLAVPGRVGYTSTEAFF
NA	TRBV20-1	TRBJ2-7	NA	TGCAGTGCTACGGACCGTAGCTCCTACGAGCAGTACTTC	CSATDRSSYEQYF
many	TRBV6-1	TRBJ2-1	NA	TGTGCCAGCAGTGAAGTCGACAATGAGCAGTTCTTC	CASSEVDNEQFF
NA	TRBV6-6	TRBJ2-2	NA	TGTGCCAGCAGCTACGATCTCGTAACTTCCGGGGAGCTGTTTTTT	CASSYDLVTSGELFF
NA	TRBV20-1	TRBJ2-5	NA	TGCAGTGCTCCCAAATCCGGGGAGACCCAGTACTTC	CSAPKSGETQYF
many	TRBV7-6	TRBJ1-6	TRBD1	TGTGCCAGCAGCGGGACAGGGGGAAATTCACCCCTCCACTTT	CASSGTGGNSPLHF
NA	TRBV28	TRBJ1-1	NA	TGTGCCAGCAGTTTAAGGCCGAGGGGGGGTGAAGCTTTCTTT	CASSLRPRGGEAFF
many	TRBV7-2	TRBJ2-7	NA	TGTGCCAGCAGCTCTCGACAGGGACTCTACGAGCAGTACTTC	CASSSRQGLYEQYF
NA	TRBV28	TRBJ1-5	NA	TGTGCCAGCAGTGCAATATCGGGCCAGGGGCCCCAGCATTTT	CASSAISGQGPQHF
NA	TRBV4-2	TRBJ2-2	NA	TGTGCCAGCAGCCAAGATAGAAACGGGGAGCTGTTTTTT	CASSQDRNGELFF
few	TRBV7-8	TRBJ2-5	NA	TGTGCCAGCAGCTTAGAGGACAGCCAAGAGACCCAGTACTTC	CASSLEDSQETQYF
many	TRBV11-3	TRBJ1-6	TRBD1	TGTGCCAGCAGCTTAGATCAGGGGGGCAGCTCCTATAATTCACCCCTCCACTTT	CASSLDQGGSSYNSPLHF
many	TRBV7-2	TRBJ1-3	NA	TGTGCCAGCAGCTTAGTAGGGACGTCGGTCGGAAACACCATATATTTT	CASSLVGTSVGNTIYF
NA	TRBV7-2	TRBJ1-1	NA	TGTGGCAGCAGCCCCCAATCGTGGAACACTGAAGCTTTCTTT	CGSSPQSWNTEAFF
few	TRBV28	TRBJ1-4	NA	TGTGCCAGCAGTTCCCGGGGGAGGGATGAAAAACTGTTTTTT	CASSSRGRDEKLFF
NA	TRBV7-9	TRBJ2-1	NA	TGTGCCAGCAGCTTCCGGGGGCGCTCCTCCTACAATGAGCAGTTCTTC	CASSFRGRSSYNEQFF
many	TRBV7-6	TRBJ2-1	TRBD2	TGTGCCAGCAGCATAAGCGGGAGGTTCAATGAGCAGTTCTTC	CASSISGRFNEQFF
many	TRBV7-2	TRBJ1-1	TRBD1	TGTGCCAGCAACCAAGACAGGGTGAACACTGAAGCTTTCTTT	CASNQDRVNTEAFF
few	TRBV7-2	TRBJ2-3	NA	TGTGCCAGCGCTCAAGGGGGTGCTAGCACAGATACGCAGTATTTT	CASAQGGASTDTQYF
NA	TRBV12-3/TRBV12-4	TRBJ2-5	NA	TGTGCCAGTACACTGGCAGAGACCCAGTACTTC	CASTLAETQYF
many	TRBV6-5	TRBJ2-3	TRBD2	TGTGCCAGCAGTAGGAGTCTAGCGGGAGCGGATACGCAGTATTTT	CASSRSLAGADTQYF
NA	TRBV4-2	TRBJ2-3	NA	TGTGCCAGCAGCCAAGAGGAGACAGCCCCAGATACGCAGTATTTT	CASSQEETAPDTQYF
many	TRBV7-9	TRBJ2-5	NA	TGTGCCAGCAGCTCTCGATTCTCGGAGACCCAGTACTTC	CASSSRFSETQYF
many	TRBV12-3/TRBV12-4	TRBJ2-1	TRBD2	TGTGCCAGCAGTTTACTAGCGGTGGACTACAATGAGCAGTTCTTC	CASSLLAVDYNEQFF
many	TRBV7-2	TRBJ2-5	NA	TGTGCCAGCAGCTCACAACGCCCCCACAGGCAAGAGACCCAGTACTTC	CASSSQRPHRQETQYF
NA	TRBV6-5	TRBJ2-7	NA	TGTGCCAGCAGTTACTCGACCCCAGGGTCTTACGAGCAGTACTTC	CASSYSTPGSYEQYF
many	TRBV7-8	TRBJ1-4	NA	TGTGCCAGCACCCATTGGGGCTTTCAGGAAAAACTGTTTTTT	CASTHWGFQEKLFF
NA	TRBV2	TRBJ1-1	TRBD1	TGTGCCAGCAGACCAGACAGGGTTGACACTGAAGCTTTCTTT	CASRPDRVDTEAFF
few	TRBV4-1	TRBJ2-7	NA	TGCGCCAGCAGCCAAGAGGAGCACTCCTACGAGCAGTACTTC	CASSQEEHSYEQYF
few	TRBV20-1	TRBJ2-3	TRBD2	TGCAGTGCTAGGGGGGGGACTAGCACAGATACGCAGTATTTT	CSARGGTSTDTQYF
few	TRBV20-1	TRBJ1-2	NA	TGCAGTGCCGAACAGGCCTCTAGGGGCTACACCTTC	CSAEQASRGYTF
many	TRBV7-2	TRBJ2-7	NA	TGTGCCAGCAGCCACACCGCGTACTTGAGCTCCTACGAGCAGTACTTC	CASSHTAYLSSYEQYF
few	TRBV30	TRBJ2-5	NA	TGTGCCTGGAGTGTCGGGTGGGGCAGGGGAGGGGAGACCCAGTACTTC	CAWSVGWGRGGETQYF
NA	TRBV7-4	TRBJ1-1	TRBD1	TGTGCCAGCAGCACAACCCGCGGGACAGCGAGACGGGGAGCTTTCTTT	CASSTTRGTARRGAFF
few	TRBV7-9	TRBJ2-7	TRBD1	TGTGCCAGCAGCGGCGGGACAGGGGGTAGATACGAGCAGTACTTC	CASSGGTGGRYEQYF
NA	TRBV28	TRBJ2-1	TRBD2	TGTGCCAGCAGTTTACGGCCCGGTAGCGGGGACAATGAGCAGTTCTTC	CASSLRPGSGDNEQFF